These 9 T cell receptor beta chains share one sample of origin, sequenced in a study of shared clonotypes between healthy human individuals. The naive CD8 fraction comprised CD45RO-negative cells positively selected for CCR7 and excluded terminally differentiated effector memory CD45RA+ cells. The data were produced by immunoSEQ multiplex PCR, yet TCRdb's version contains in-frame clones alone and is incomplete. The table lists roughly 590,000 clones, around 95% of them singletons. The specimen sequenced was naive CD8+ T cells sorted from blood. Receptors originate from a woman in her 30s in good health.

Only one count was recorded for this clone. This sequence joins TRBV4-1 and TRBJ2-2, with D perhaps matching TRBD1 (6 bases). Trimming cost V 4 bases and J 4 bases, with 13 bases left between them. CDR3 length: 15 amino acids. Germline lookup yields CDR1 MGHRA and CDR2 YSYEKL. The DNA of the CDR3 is TGCGCCAGCAGCCCGCAGGGGCTCGGCACCGGGGAGCTGTTTTTT. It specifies CASSPQGLGTGELFF.

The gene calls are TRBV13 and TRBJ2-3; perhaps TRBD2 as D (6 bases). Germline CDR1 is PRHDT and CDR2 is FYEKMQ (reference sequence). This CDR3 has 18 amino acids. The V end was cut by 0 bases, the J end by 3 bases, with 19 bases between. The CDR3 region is CASSLGLSVSGVTDTQYF. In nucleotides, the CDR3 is TGTGCCAGCAGCTTAGGCCTAAGTGTGTCGGGGGTTACAGATACGCAGTATTTT.

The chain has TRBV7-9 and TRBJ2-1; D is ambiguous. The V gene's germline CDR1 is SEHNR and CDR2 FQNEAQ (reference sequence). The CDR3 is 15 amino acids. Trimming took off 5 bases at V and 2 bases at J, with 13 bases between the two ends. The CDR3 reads CASSARRPPYNEQFF. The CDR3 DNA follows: TGTGCCAGCAGCGCACGCCGCCCTCCCTACAATGAGCAGTTCTTC. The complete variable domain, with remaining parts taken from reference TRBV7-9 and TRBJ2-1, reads DTGVSQNPRHKITKRGQNVTFRCDPISEHNRLYWYRQTLGQGPEFLTYFQNEAQLEKSRLLSDRFSAERPKGSFSTLEIQRTEQGDSAMYLCASSARRPPYNEQFFGPGTRLTVL.

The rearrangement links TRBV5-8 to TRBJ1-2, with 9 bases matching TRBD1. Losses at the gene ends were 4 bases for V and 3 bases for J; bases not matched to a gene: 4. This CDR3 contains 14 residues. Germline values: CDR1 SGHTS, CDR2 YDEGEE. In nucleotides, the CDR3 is TGTGCCAGCAGCAATACAGGGGGCTACTATGGCTACACCTTC. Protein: CASSNTGGYYGYTF. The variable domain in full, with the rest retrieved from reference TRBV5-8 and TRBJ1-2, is EAGVTQSPTHLIKTRGQQATLRCSPISGHTSVYWYQQALGLGLQFLLWYDEGEERNRGNFPPRFSGRQFPNYSSELNVNALELEDSALYLCASSNTGGYYGYTFGSGTRLTVV.

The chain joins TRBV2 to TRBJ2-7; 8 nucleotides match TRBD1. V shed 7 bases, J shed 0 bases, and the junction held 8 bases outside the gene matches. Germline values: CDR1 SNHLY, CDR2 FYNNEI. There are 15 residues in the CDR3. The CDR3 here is CASTRTGSSSYEQYF. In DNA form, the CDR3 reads TGTGCCAGCACCCGGACAGGGAGCAGCTCCTACGAGCAGTACTTC.

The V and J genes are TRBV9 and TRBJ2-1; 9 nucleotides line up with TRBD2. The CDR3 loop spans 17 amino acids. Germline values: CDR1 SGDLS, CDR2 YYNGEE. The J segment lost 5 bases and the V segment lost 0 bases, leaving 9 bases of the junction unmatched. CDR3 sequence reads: CASSVDFTSGWHNEQFF. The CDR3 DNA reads TGTGCCAGCAGCGTAGATTTCACTAGCGGGTGGCACAATGAGCAGTTCTTC.

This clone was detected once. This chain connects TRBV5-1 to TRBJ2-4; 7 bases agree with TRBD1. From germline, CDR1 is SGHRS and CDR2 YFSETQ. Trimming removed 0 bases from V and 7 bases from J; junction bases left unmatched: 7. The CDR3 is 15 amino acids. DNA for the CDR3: TGCGCCAGCAGCTTGGGAACAGGGGAGTTGAACATTCAGTACTTC. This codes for CASSLGTGELNIQYF. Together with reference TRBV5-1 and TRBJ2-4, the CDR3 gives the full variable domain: KAGVTQTPRYLIKTRGQQVTLSCSPISGHRSVSWYQQTPGQGLQFLFEYFSETQRNKGNFPGRFSGRQFSNSRSEMNVSTLELGDSALYLCASSLGTGELNIQYFGAGTRLSVL.

The CDR3, as DNA: TGTGCCAGCAGCTTGAGAACAGACCCCCGGTATGGCTACACCTTC. Protein: CASSLRTDPRYGYTF. This rearrangement joins TRBV5-4 to TRBJ1-2; D gene uncertain. The germline V and J ends were trimmed by 1 base and 5 bases, with 15 bases remaining between them. CDR3 length: 15 amino acids. The germline CDR1 and CDR2 sequences are SGHNT and YYREEE (reference sequence).

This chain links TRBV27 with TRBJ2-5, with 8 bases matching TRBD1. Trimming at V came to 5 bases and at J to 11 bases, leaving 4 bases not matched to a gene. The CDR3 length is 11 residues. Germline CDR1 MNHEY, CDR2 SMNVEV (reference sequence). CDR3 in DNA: TGTGCCAGCAGTGCGACAGGGGAGCAGTACTTC. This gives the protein CASSATGEQYF.